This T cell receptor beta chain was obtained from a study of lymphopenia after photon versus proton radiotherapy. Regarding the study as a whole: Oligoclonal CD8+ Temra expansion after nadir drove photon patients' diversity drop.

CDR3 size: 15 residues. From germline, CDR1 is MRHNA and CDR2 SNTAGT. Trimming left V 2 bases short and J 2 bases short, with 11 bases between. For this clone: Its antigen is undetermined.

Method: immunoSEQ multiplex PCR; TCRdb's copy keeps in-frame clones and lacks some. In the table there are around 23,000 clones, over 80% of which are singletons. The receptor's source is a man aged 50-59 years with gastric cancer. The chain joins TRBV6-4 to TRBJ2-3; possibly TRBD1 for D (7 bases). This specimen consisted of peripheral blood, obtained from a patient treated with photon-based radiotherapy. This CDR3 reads CASSDQGGNTDTQYF. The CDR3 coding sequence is TGTGCCAGCAGTGACCAGGGGGGTAACACAGATACGCAGTATTTT.